This T cell receptor beta chain originates from a study of T-cell memory formation after mild COVID-19. Regarding the study as a whole: CD4+ contracting clones were mainly CM and EM; CD8+ ones, EMRA.

Germline CDR1 SEHNR, CDR2 FQNEAQ (reference sequence). This CDR3 comprises 14 residues. Trimming stripped 2 bases from V and 0 bases from J, with 6 bases between. This clonotype was detected only a few times. Antigen unknown. TCRdb re-called the 5' RACE reads through MiXCR, storing one row per CDR3 protein. The data hold tens of thousands of distinct CDR3 sequences, with around 9.5% observed a single time. The genes are TRBV7-9 and TRBJ2-3, with D uncertain. The sample consisted of PBMCs or a T cell subset sorted from them (not recorded which). This TCR derives from a man aged 18-30 years who had mild COVID-19 (a few samples of this study predate the infection). Cell type and time point are not known. CDR3 nucleotide sequence: TGTGCCAGCAGCTTATCGGCTAGCACAGATACGCAGTATTTT. Amino acid sequence: CASSLSASTDTQYF.